This T cell receptor beta chain was profiled in a study of blood T cell repertoires in COVID-19. Trimming left V 1 base short and J 9 bases short, with 16 bases between. Germline V gene sequence: CDR1 SGHTA, CDR2 FQGNSA. The CDR3 is 15 residues long. TCRdb's table, derived via immunoSEQ multiplex PCR, lists solely in-frame clones and lacks some. The table shows about 120,000 clones, with approximately 90% occurring only once. The receptor's source is a man aged 40-50 years with acute or convalescent COVID-19. Sequences were obtained from peripheral blood. The J gene is TRBJ2-1, the V gene TRBV7-2, with D possibly being TRBD2 (5 bases). CDR3 bases: TGTGCCAGCAGCTTAGGAGGTCGGCTAGCAATTGAGCAGTTCTTC. This gives the protein CASSLGGRLAIEQFF.